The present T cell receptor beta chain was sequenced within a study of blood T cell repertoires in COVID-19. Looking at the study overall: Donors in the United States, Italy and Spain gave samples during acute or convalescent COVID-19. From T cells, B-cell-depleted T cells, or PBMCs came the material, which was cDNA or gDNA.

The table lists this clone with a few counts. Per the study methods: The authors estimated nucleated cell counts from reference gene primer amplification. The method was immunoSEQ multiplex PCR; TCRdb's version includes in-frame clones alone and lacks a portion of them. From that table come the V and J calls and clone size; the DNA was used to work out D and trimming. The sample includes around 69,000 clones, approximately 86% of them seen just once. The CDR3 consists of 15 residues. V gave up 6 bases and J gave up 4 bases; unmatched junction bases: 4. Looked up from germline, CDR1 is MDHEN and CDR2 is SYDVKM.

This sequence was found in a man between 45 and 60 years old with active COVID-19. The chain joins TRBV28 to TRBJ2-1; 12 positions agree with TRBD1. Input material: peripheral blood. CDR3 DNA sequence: TGTGCCAGCAGCTCGGGACAGGGGGCTTACAATGAGCAGTTCTTC. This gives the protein CASSSGQGAYNEQFF.